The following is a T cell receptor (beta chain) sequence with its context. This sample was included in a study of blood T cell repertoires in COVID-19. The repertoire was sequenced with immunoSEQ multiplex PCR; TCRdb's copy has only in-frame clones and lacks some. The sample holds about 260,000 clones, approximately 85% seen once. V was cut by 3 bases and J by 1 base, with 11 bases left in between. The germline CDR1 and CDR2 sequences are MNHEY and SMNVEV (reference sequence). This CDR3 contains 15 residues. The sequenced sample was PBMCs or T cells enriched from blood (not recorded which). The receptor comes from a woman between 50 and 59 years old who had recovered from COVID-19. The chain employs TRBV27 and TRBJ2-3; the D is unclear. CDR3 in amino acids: CASSLLWSGTDTQYF. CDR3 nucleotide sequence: TGTGCCAGCAGTTTGTTGTGGTCGGGCACAGATACGCAGTATTTT.